Presented here are 24 T cell receptor beta chains from one specimen sequenced in a study of a mutant IDH1 vaccine in newly diagnosed glioma. Noted time point: week 35, safety follow-up. The vaccine gave 300 ug of a 20-mer mutant IDH1 peptide subcutaneously per dose. TCRdb's copy holds only in-frame clones and misses some; the assay was immunoSEQ multiplex PCR. The table includes about 48,000 clones, roughly 84% detected once. These receptors have no identified antigens. Sequencing was performed on PBMCs, taken from a glioma patient whose treatment included an IDH1 peptide vaccine. The receptors stem from a man aged 35-49 years with glioma.

The V and J genes are TRBV18 and TRBJ1-3; D is perhaps TRBD1 (5 bases). Germline CDR1 and CDR2: KGHSH and LQKENI. This CDR3 has 16 residues. V lost 3 bases, J lost 0 bases, and 12 bases lay in between. The CDR3 coding sequence is TGTGCCAGCTCACCTCTAGGGGCCCTCTCTGGAAACACCATATATTTT. The encoded protein is CASSPLGALSGNTIYF.

The chain is built from TRBV6-5 and TRBJ2-7; 7 bases match TRBD1. V gave up 6 bases and J gave up 3 bases; unmatched junction bases: 5. CDR3 size: 13 residues. Germline V gives CDR1 MNHEY, CDR2 SVGAGI. CDR3 DNA sequence: TGTGCCAGCAGCGCGACAGGGAACTACGAGCAGTACTTC. Amino acid sequence: CASSATGNYEQYF.

This clone was detected only once. The chain is built from TRBV5-6 and TRBJ2-3; D unclear. Trimming cost V 3 bases and J 0 bases, with 14 bases left between them. The CDR3 extends over 16 amino acids. Per germline, CDR1 SGHDT and CDR2 YYEEEE. The CDR3 DNA reads TGTGCCAGCAGCTCACGACGTGGATCTAGCACAGATACGCAGTATTTT. Translated, it gives CASSSRRGSSTDTQYF. Supplemented by reference TRBV5-6 and TRBJ2-3, the full variable domain reads DAGVTQSPTHLIKTRGQQVTLRCSPKSGHDTVSWYQQALGQGPQFIFQYYEEEERQRGNFPDRFSGHQFPNYSSELNVNALLLGDSALYLCASSSRRGSSTDTQYFGPGTRLTVL.

V and J are TRBV6-8 and TRBJ2-1; 15 nucleotides align to TRBD2. The CDR3 consists of 18 residues. Germline V CDR1 and CDR2: MNHGY, SAAAGT. J gave up 4 bases and V 6 bases, and 10 bases lay outside the gene matches. CDR3 in DNA: TGTGCCAGCAGACATGCACCGGGACTAGCGGGGGGTTACAATGAGCAGTTCTTC. This sequence encodes CASRHAPGLAGGYNEQFF.

V and J are TRBV25-1 and TRBJ2-7; TRBD1 matches 11 bases. V lost 5 bases to trimming and J lost 4 bases; unmatched junction nucleotides: 7. The CDR3 length is 15 residues. Germline values: CDR1 MGHDK, CDR2 SYGVNS. As DNA, the CDR3 is TGTGCCAGCAGTCGGGGAGGGACAGGGGGATACGAGCAGTACTTC. This codes for CASSRGGTGGYEQYF.

V and J are TRBV19 and TRBJ1-6; a possible D gene is TRBD1 (6 bases). V lost 8 bases and J 4 bases, leaving 15 bases between the germline ends. The germline V gene has CDR1 LNHDA and CDR2 SQIVND (reference sequence). The CDR3 has 15 amino acids. CDR3: CASVRSGQYNSPLHF. The CDR3 bases are TGTGCCAGTGTCAGAAGTGGACAGTATAATTCACCCCTCCACTTT. The full variable domain, completed using reference TRBV19 and TRBJ1-6, is DGGITQSPKYLFRKEGQNVTLSCEQNLNHDAMYWYRQDPGQGLRLIYYSQIVNDFQKGDIAEGYSVSREKKESFPLTVTSAQKNPTAFYLCASVRSGQYNSPLHFGNGTRLTVT.

The chain couples TRBV6-5 to TRBJ2-1; TRBD2 matches 12 bases. CDR3 length: 14 amino acids. Germline trimming cut 4 bases from V and 9 bases from J; bases unmatched to any gene: 4. Germline assignment: CDR1 MNHEY and CDR2 SVGAGI. CDR3 bases: TGTGCCAGCAGTTTAACTAGCGGGGGGTTTGAGCAGTTCTTC. Amino acid sequence: CASSLTSGGFEQFF.

V is TRBV30 and J is TRBJ1-2; D is perhaps TRBD1 (5 bases). CDR1 and CDR2 (germline): GTSNPN, SVGIG (reference sequence). V was pared by 2 bases and J by 3 bases, with 7 bases between. The CDR3 is made up of 12 amino acids. The CDR3 coding sequence is TGTGCCTGGAGTCGGGGCGACTATGGCTACACCTTC. Translated, it gives CAWSRGDYGYTF.

This rearrangement joins TRBV30 to TRBJ1-4; D perhaps matches TRBD1 (6 bases). V shed 3 bases and J shed 3 bases, with 14 bases lying between them. The V gene's germline CDR1 is GTSNPN and CDR2 SVGIG (reference sequence). The CDR3 runs to 15 residues. The CDR3 DNA follows: TGTGCCTGGAGCGTCGGAGGGGGGGCTAATGAAAAACTGTTTTTT. Amino acid sequence: CAWSVGGGANEKLFF.

In nucleotides, the CDR3 is TGTGCCAGCAGCTCTATAGTGGGACAGGGCCAAGTAGATCAGTACTTC. Its translation: CASSSIVGQGQVDQYF. The chain uses TRBV7-9 and TRBJ2-7; 9 nucleotides line up with TRBD1. Per the germline V gene, CDR1 is SEHNR and CDR2 is FQNEAQ (reference sequence). V was pared by 4 bases and J by 10 bases, with 17 bases of the junction left unmatched. The CDR3 spans 16 residues.

The V gene is TRBV12-5, the J gene TRBJ2-7; 8 positions match TRBD1. V gave up 4 bases and J gave up 6 bases; unmatched junction bases: 8. The CDR3 sequence is 14 residues long. Germline values: CDR1 LGHNT, CDR2 FRNRAP. The CDR3 nucleotides read TGTGCTAGTGGTTCTGGACAGGGCCAAGGCGAGCAGTACTTC. It translates to CASGSGQGQGEQYF.

The chain combines TRBV9 with TRBJ1-2; D uncertain. Looked up from germline, CDR1 is SGDLS and CDR2 is YYNGEE. The V and J ends lost 4 bases and 3 bases respectively, with 16 bases between them. The CDR3 is 15 amino acids. The CDR3 spells CASSPTLALDYGYTF. CDR3 bases: TGTGCCAGCAGCCCCACTCTAGCGCTGGACTATGGCTACACCTTC.

The chain couples TRBV5-1 to TRBJ1-2; D is undetermined. V lost 0 bases, J lost 8 bases, and 14 bases lay in between. The germline V gene has CDR1 SGHRS and CDR2 YFSETQ. CDR3 length equals 14 residues. CDR3 loop: CASSLAGTMGGYTF. CDR3 coding DNA: TGCGCCAGCAGCTTGGCCGGCACTATGGGAGGCTACACCTTC.

This chain links TRBV7-6 with TRBJ2-2; 7 bases fit TRBD1. V was pared by 5 bases and J by 7 bases, with 13 bases of the junction left unmatched. This CDR3 is 16 amino acids long. Germline-derived CDR1 and CDR2 are SGHVS and FNYEAQ. This CDR3 reads CASSPTGVSGGGELFF. CDR3 nucleotide sequence: TGTGCCAGCAGCCCAACAGGGGTATCGGGTGGCGGGGAGCTGTTTTTT.

This clone is a singleton in its sample. The chain combines TRBV5-6 with TRBJ1-1; D remains unclear. Looked up from germline, CDR1 is SGHDT and CDR2 is YYEEEE. V lost 0 bases and J 5 bases, leaving 8 bases between the germline ends. The CDR3 spans 13 residues. In DNA form, the CDR3 reads TGTGCCAGCAGCTTGGCCGGGTTAACTGAAGCTTTCTTT. Translated: CASSLAGLTEAFF.

The V and J genes are TRBV5-1 and TRBJ2-7; perhaps TRBD2 as D (6 bases). The ends were cut back, 1 base at V and 0 bases at J, with 11 bases in the middle. CDR3 size: 15 residues. CDR1 SGHRS and CDR2 YFSETQ come from the germline V gene. CDR3 nucleotides: TGCGCCAGCAGCTTGACCGGGGGAACCTCCTACGAGCAGTACTTC. It encodes CASSLTGGTSYEQYF.

V is TRBV10-3 and J is TRBJ1-1; D is ambiguous. Trimming took 6 bases from V and 1 from J, leaving 9 bases between them. The V gene's germline CDR1 is ENHRY and CDR2 SYGVKD. The CDR3 runs to 13 residues. In nucleotides, the CDR3 is TGTGCCATCAGCGACACTTCGAACACTGAAGCTTTCTTT. Its protein product is CAISDTSNTEAFF.

The V call is TRBV5-1, the J call TRBJ2-7, with D possibly matching TRBD1 (5 bases). Germline lookup yields CDR1 SGHRS and CDR2 YFSETQ. With 4 bases removed from V and 1 base from J, the gap between germline ends came to 9 bases. The CDR3 has 13 amino acids. CDR3 in amino acids: CASSPPGSYEQYF. As DNA, the CDR3 is TGCGCCAGCAGCCCCCCAGGGTCCTACGAGCAGTACTTC.

The sample holds a few counts of this clone. The chain combines TRBV5-1 with TRBJ1-2; D is undetermined. The CDR3 runs to 14 residues. Germline V CDR1 and CDR2: SGHRS, YFSETQ. The V and J ends lost 0 bases and 7 bases respectively, with 13 bases between them. In DNA, the CDR3 is TGCGCCAGCAGCTTGGGCGGCGGGAGATTTGGCTACACCTTC. Translating it yields CASSLGGGRFGYTF.

The rearrangement uses TRBV6-5 and TRBJ1-2; D not certain. Germline V gives CDR1 MNHEY, CDR2 SVGAGI. Deletions cut 6 bases from V and 7 bases from J, with 15 bases between. The CDR3 runs 13 residues. CDR3 sequence: CASRRSGSSGYTF. In DNA, the CDR3 is TGTGCCAGCAGACGGTCCGGCAGCTCTGGCTACACCTTC.

The chain is built from TRBV11-2 and TRBJ1-5; D is perhaps TRBD1 (6 bases). CDR3 length equals 15 residues. The germline V gene encodes CDR1 SGHAT and CDR2 FQNNGV. Trimming shortened V by 5 bases and J by 5 bases, and 16 bases separated the two germline ends. The CDR3 sequence: CASSPEGGAYQPQHF. In DNA, the CDR3 is TGTGCCAGCAGCCCAGAGGGGGGGGCATATCAGCCCCAGCATTTT.

Here the CDR3 reads CASSILGISGNQPQHF. In nucleotides, the CDR3 is TGTGCCAGTAGTATCTTGGGTATCTCTGGCAATCAGCCCCAGCATTTT. The rearrangement joins TRBV19 to TRBJ1-5; D not resolved. The ends were cut back, 3 bases at V and 2 bases at J, with 14 bases in the middle. The germline gives CDR1 LNHDA, CDR2 SQIVND (reference sequence). There are 16 residues in the CDR3.

V usage is TRBV30 and J usage is TRBJ2-3, with a weak D call TRBD2 (5 bases). This CDR3 is 16 amino acids long. Trimming stripped 1 base from V and 4 bases from J, with 18 bases between. CDR1 is GTSNPN and CDR2 is SVGIG in the germline V gene (reference sequence). The CDR3 coding sequence is TGTGCCTGGAGTGGAGTGACGGGGATGAGGGCAGATACGCAGTATTTT. It encodes CAWSGVTGMRADTQYF.

V gene TRBV4-1 combines with J gene TRBJ2-3; D is ambiguous. The CDR3 covers 18 residues. CDR1 MGHRA and CDR2 YSYEKL come from the germline V gene. V gave up 0 bases and J gave up 0 bases, with 16 bases separating them. The CDR3 nucleotides read TGCGCCAGCAGCCAAGATCTGCGTCCTCAGTCTAGCACAGATACGCAGTATTTT. This translates into CASSQDLRPQSSTDTQYF.